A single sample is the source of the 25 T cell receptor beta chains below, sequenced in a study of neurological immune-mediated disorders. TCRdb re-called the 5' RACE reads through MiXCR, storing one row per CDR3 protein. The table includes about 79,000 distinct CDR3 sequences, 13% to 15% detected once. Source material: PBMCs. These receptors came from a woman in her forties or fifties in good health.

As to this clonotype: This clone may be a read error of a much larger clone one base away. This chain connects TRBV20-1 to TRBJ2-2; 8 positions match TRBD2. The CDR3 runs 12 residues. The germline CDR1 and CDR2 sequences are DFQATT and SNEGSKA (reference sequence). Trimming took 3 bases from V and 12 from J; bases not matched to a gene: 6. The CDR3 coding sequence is TGCAGTGCTAGGGAACGGGGGGGGAAGCTGTTTTTT. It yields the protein CSARERGGKLFF.

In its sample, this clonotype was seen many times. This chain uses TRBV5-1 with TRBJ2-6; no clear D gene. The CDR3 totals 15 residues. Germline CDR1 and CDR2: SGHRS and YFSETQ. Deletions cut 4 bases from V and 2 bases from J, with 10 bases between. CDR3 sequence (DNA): TGCGCCAGCAGCCCGCAGTCACCTGGGGCCAACGTCCTGACTTTC. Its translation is CASSPQSPGANVLTF.

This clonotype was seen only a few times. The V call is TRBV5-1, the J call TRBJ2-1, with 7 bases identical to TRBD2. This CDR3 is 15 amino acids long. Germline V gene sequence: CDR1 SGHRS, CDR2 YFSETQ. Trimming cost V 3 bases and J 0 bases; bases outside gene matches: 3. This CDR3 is CASSWGGSSYNEQFF. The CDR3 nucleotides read TGCGCCAGCAGCTGGGGGGGAAGCTCCTACAATGAGCAGTTCTTC.

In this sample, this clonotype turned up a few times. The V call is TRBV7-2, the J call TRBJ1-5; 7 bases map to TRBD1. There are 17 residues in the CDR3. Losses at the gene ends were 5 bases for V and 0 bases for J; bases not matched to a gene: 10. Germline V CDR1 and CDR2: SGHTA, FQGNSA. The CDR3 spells CASSPPPTGNSNQPQHF. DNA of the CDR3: TGTGCCAGCAGCCCCCCCCCGACAGGGAATAGCAATCAGCCCCAGCATTTT.

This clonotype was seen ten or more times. CDR3 bases: TGCGCCAGCAGCTCGAGCGGGGGGGCTCACAATGAGCAGTTCTTC. It encodes CASSSSGGAHNEQFF. This rearrangement joins TRBV5-1 to TRBJ2-1, with 10 bases identical to TRBD2. CDR1 is SGHRS, CDR2 YFSETQ, per germline. V was clipped by 3 bases and J by 5 bases; unmatched bases: 5. This CDR3 region has 15 residues.

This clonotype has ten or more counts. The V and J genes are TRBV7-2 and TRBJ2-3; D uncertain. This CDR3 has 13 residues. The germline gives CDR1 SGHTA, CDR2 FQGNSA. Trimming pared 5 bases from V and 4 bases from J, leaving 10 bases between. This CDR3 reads CASSLNLADTQYF. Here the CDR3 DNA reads TGTGCCAGCAGCCTCAATTTAGCAGATACGCAGTATTTT.

The CDR3 region is CSAYLLAKNIQYF. CDR3 nucleotide sequence: TGCAGCGCGTACTTACTAGCCAAAAACATTCAGTACTTC. V is TRBV29-1 and J is TRBJ2-4; no definite D call. CDR3 size: 13 residues. Trimming left V 7 bases short and J 0 bases short, with 10 bases between. CDR1 and CDR2 from the germline V gene are SQVTM and ANQGSEA.

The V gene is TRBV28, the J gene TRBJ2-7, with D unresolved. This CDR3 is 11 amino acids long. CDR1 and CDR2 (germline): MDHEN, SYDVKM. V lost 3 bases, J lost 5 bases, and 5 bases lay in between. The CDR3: CASSFTHEQYF. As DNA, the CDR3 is TGTGCCAGCAGTTTCACCCACGAGCAGTACTTC.

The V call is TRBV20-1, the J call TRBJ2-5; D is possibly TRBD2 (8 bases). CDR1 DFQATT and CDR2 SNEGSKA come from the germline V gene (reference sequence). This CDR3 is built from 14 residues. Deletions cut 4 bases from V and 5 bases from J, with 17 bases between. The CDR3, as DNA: TGCAGTGCTAACGGAGGGGGCGGGAGGGAGACCCAGTACTTC. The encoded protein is CSANGGGGRETQYF.

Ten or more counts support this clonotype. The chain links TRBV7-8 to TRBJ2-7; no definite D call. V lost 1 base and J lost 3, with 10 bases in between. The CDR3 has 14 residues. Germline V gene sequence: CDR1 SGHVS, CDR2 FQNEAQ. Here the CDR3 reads CASSLGPANYEQYF. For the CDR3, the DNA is TGTGCCAGCAGCTTAGGGCCAGCAAACTACGAGCAGTACTTC. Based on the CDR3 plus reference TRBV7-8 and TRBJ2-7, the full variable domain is GAGVSQSPRYKVAKRGQDVALRCDPISGHVSLFWYQQALGQGPEFLTYFQNEAQLDKSGLPSDRFFAERPEGSVSTLKIQRTQQEDSAVYLCASSLGPANYEQYFGPGTRLTVT.

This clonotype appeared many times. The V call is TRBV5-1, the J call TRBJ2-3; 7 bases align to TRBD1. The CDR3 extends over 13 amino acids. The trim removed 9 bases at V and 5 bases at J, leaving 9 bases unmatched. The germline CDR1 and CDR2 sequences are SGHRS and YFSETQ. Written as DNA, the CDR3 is TGCGCCACTTCGACAGGGTTTCAAGATACGCAGTATTTT. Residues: CATSTGFQDTQYF. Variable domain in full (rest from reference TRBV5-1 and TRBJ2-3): KAGVTQTPRYLIKTRGQQVTLSCSPISGHRSVSWYQQTPGQGLQFLFEYFSETQRNKGNFPGRFSGRQFSNSRSEMNVSTLELGDSALYLCATSTGFQDTQYFGPGTRLTVL.

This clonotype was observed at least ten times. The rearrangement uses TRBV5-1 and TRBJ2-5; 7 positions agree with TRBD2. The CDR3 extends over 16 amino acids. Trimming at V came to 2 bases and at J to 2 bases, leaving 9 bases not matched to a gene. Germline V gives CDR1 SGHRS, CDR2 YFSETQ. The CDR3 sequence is CASSFMRLAAQETQYF. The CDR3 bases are TGCGCCAGCAGCTTCATGAGGCTAGCGGCTCAAGAGACCCAGTACTTC.

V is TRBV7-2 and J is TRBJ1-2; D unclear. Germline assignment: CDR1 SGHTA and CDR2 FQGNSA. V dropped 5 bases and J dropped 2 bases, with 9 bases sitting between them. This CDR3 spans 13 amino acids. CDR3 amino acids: CASSPNWNYGYTF. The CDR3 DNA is TGTGCCAGCAGCCCCAATTGGAACTATGGCTACACCTTC.

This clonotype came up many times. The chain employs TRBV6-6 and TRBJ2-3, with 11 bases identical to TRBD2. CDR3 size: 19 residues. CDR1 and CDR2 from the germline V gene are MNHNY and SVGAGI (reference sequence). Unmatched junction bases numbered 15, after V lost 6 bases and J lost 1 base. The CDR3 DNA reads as TGTGCCAGCAGCTCCAGACTAGCGGGGTCGGCACCTGGCACAGATACGCAGTATTTT. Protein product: CASSSRLAGSAPGTDTQYF.

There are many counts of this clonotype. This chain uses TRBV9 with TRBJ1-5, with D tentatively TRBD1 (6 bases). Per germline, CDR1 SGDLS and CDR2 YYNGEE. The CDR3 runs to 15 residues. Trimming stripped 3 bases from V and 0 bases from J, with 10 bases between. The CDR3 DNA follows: TGTGCCAGCAGCGCTACAGGGAATAGCAATCAGCCCCAGCATTTT. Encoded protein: CASSATGNSNQPQHF.

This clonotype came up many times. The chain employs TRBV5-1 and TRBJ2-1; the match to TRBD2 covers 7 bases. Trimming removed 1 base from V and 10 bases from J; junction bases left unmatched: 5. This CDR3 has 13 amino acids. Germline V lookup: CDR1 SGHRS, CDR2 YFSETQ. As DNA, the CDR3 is TGCGCCAGCAGCTTGAATCGGGGGGACGAGCAGTTCTTC. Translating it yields CASSLNRGDEQFF. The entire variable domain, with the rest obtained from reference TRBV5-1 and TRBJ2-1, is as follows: KAGVTQTPRYLIKTRGQQVTLSCSPISGHRSVSWYQQTPGQGLQFLFEYFSETQRNKGNFPGRFSGRQFSNSRSEMNVSTLELGDSALYLCASSLNRGDEQFFGPGTRLTVL.

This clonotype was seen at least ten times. CDR3 loop: CSARKSTGYGYTF. CDR3 coding DNA: TGCAGTGCTAGAAAGTCCACAGGGTATGGCTACACCTTC. V usage is TRBV20-1 and J usage is TRBJ1-2; possibly TRBD1 for D (6 bases). The CDR3 spans 13 residues. Trimming took 2 bases from V and 5 from J, leaving 12 bases between them. Germline V gene lookup returns CDR1 DFQATT and CDR2 SNEGSKA (reference sequence).

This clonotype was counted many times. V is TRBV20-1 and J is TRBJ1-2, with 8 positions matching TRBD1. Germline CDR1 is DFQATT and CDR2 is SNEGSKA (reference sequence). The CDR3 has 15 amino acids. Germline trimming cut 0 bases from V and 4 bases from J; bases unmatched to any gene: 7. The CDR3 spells CSARETGQGSYGYTF. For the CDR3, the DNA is TGCAGTGCTAGAGAGACCGGACAGGGATCCTATGGCTACACCTTC.

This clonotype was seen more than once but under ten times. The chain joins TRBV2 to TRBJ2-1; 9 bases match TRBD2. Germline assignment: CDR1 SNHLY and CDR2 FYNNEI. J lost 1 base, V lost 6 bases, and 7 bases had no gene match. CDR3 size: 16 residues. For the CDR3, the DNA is TGTGCCAGCAGCGCGGGACTAGCTGCTTCCTACAATGAGCAGTTCTTC. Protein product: CASSAGLAASYNEQFF.

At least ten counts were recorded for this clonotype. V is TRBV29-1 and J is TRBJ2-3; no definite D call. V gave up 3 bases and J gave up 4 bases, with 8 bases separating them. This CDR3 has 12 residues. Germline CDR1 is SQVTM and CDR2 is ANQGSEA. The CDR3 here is CSVENRADTQYF. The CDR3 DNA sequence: TGCAGCGTTGAGAATAGGGCAGATACGCAGTATTTT.

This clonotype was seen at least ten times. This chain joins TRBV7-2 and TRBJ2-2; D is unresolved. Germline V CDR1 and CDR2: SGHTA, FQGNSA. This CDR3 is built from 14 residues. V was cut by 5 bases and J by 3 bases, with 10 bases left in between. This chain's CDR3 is CASSLSRDTGELFF. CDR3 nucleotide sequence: TGTGCCAGCAGCCTTAGTAGGGACACCGGGGAGCTGTTTTTT. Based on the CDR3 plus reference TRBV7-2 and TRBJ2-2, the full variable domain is GAGVSQSPSNKVTEKGKDVELRCDPISGHTALYWYRQSLGQGLEFLIYFQGNSAPDKSGLPSDRFSAERTGGSVSTLTIQRTQQEDSAVYLCASSLSRDTGELFFGEGSRLTVL.

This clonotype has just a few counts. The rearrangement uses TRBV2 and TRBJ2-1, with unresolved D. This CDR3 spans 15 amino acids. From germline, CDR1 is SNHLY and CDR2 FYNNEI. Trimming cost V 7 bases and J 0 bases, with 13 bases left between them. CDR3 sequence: CASTIGTVSYNEQFF. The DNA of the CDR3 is TGTGCCAGCACCATTGGAACAGTCTCCTACAATGAGCAGTTCTTC.

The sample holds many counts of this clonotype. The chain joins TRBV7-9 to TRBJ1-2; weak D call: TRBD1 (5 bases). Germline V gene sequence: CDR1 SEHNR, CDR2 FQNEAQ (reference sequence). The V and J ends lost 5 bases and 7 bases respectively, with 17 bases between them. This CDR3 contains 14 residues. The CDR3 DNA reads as TGTGCCAGCAGCCCCCAGGGTCTGGGTCTTGGCTACACCTTC. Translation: CASSPQGLGLGYTF. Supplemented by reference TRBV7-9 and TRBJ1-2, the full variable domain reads DTGVSQNPRHKITKRGQNVTFRCDPISEHNRLYWYRQTLGQGPEFLTYFQNEAQLEKSRLLSDRFSAERPKGSFSTLEIQRTEQGDSAMYLCASSPQGLGLGYTFGSGTRLTVV.

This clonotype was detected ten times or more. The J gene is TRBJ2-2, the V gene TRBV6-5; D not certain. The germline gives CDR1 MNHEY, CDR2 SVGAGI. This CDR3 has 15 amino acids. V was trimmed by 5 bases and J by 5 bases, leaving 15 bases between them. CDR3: CASSLGPGITGELFF. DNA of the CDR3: TGTGCCAGCAGTCTGGGTCCGGGCATTACCGGGGAGCTGTTTTTT.

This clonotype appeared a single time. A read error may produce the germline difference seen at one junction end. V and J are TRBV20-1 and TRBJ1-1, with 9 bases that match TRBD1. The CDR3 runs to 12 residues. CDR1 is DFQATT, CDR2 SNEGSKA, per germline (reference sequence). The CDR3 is CSADDRGTEDLF. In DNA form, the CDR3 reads TGCAGTGCGGATGACAGGGGGACTGAAGATTTATTT.